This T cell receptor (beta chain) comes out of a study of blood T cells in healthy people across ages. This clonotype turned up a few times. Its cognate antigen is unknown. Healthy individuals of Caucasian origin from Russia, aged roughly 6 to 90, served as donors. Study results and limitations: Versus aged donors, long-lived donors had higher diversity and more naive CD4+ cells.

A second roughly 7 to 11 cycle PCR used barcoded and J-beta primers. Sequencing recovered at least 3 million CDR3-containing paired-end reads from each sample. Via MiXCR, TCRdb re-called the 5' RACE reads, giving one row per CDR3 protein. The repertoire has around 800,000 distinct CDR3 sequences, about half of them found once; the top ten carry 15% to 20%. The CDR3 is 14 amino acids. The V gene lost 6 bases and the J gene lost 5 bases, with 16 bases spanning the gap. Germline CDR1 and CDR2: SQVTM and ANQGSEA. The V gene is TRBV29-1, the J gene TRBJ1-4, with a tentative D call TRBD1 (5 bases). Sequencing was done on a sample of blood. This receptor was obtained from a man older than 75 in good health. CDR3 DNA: TGCAGCGTGGGGGGGGGGACGGAGAATGAAAAACTGTTTTTT. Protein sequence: CSVGGGTENEKLFF.